This TCR beta chain emerged from a study of blood T cell repertoires in COVID-19. Overall study: Italy, Spain and the United States were the sources of the convalescent and acute COVID-19 samples.

Allocation to cohorts depended on clinical history reported by the participants. Recovered status applied to Cohort 3 donors who had two consecutive negative PCRs. It also applied to those with clearance or with symptom resolution. Authors' processing steps: For nucleated cells, counts were estimated from reference gene primer amplification. Libraries were prepared by immunoSEQ multiplex PCR; TCRdb keeps only in-frame clonotypes and omits some of them. The V and J calls and clone size come from that table; D and trimming were worked out from the DNA. The table has 350,000 to 400,000 clones, 85% to 90% seen once. This receptor was obtained from a man aged 18 to 30 who had recovered from COVID-19. What was sequenced was PBMCs or T cells enriched from blood (not recorded which).

In DNA form, the CDR3 reads TGCAGCGTTGAAGTAGCGCCCTCCTACAATGAGCAGTTCTTC. This codes for CSVEVAPSYNEQFF. The chain combines TRBV29-1 with TRBJ2-1; tentative D call: TRBD2 (5 bases). Germline CDR1 is SQVTM and CDR2 is ANQGSEA. The ends were cut back, 1 base at V and 0 bases at J, with 7 bases in the middle. This CDR3 contains 14 residues.